This TCR beta chain was recorded in a study of T cells in Graves' hyperthyroidism and ophthalmopathy. Findings and caveats of the study: Blood also held most thyroid clonotypes expanded beyond 0.001. A 13 V-J model separated ophthalmopathy from stable hyperthyroidism.

CDR3 size: 16 residues. The trim removed 4 bases at V and 2 bases at J, leaving 5 bases unmatched. Germline assignment: CDR1 LNHNV and CDR2 YYDKDF (reference sequence). Pregnant or lactating patients were excluded, as were those with uncontrolled infection or other autoimmune disease. Clinical symptoms, serum thyroxine, TRAb, thyroid ultrasound and orbital computed tomography established diagnosis. It was RNA transcripts that yielded the amplified TCR beta CDR3 regions. The TCR CDR3 first-round RT-PCR relied on the HTBI primer set. In TCRdb, the multiplex PCR reads were re-called with MiXCR into one record per CDR3 protein. The sample contains around 500,000 distinct CDR3 sequences, about 15% of which appear only once. This clonotype was detected many times. What it binds is not known.

The chain recombines TRBV15 with TRBJ2-3; 11 bases line up with TRBD2. Sequencing was done on a sample of blood. The clonotype comes from a woman under 40 with Graves' ophthalmopathy. In DNA form, the CDR3 reads TGTGCCACCAGCACGGTAGCGGGAGGGCCCACAGATACGCAGTATTTT. Translating it yields CATSTVAGGPTDTQYF.